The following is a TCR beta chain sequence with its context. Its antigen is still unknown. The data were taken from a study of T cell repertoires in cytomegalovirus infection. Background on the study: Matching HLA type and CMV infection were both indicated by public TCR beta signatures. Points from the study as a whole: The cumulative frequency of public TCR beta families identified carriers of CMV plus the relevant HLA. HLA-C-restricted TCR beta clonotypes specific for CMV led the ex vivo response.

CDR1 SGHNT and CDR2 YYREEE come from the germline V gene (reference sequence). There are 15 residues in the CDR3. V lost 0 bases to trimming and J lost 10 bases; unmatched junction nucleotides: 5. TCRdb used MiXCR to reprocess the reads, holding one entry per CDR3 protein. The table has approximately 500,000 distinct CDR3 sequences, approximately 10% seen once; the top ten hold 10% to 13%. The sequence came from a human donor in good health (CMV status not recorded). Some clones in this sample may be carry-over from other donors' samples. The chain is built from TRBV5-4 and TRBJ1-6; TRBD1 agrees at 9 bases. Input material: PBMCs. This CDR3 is CASSLGTGVLSPLHF. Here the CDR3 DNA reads TGTGCCAGCAGCTTGGGGACAGGGGTGCTCTCACCCCTCCACTTT.